This T cell receptor (beta chain) was identified in a study of T-cell reconstitution after alpha-beta-depleted transplantation in children. This clonotype was counted ten times or more. V gave up 0 bases and J gave up 2 bases, with 10 bases separating them. The CDR3 runs to 15 residues. The germline V gene has CDR1 KGHSH and CDR2 LQKENI. Construction of the TCRbeta library involved unique molecular identifiers. MiXCR, applied by TCRdb to the PCR reads, yields one record per CDR3 protein. The sample shows roughly 120,000 distinct CDR3 sequences, approximately 10% of them seen only once. The receptor's source is a human donor who donated a stem cell graft to a child with acute lymphoblastic leukemia. Sequencing was performed on PBMCs from the stem cell graft donor, taken from the stem cell graft. The chain recombines TRBV18 with TRBJ2-5, with D tentatively TRBD1 (6 bases). The CDR3 protein is CASSPPGHLQETQYF. The CDR3 nucleotides are TGTGCCAGCTCACCACCGGGACACCTTCAAGAGACCCAGTACTTC.